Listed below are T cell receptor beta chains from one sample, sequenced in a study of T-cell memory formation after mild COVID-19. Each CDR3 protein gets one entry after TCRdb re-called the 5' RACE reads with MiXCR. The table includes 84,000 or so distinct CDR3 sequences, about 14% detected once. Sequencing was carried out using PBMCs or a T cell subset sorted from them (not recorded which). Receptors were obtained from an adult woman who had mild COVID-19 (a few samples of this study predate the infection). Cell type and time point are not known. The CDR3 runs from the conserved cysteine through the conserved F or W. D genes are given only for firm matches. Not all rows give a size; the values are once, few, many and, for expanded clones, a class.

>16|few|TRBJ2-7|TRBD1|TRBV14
CASSQFAGTGGYEQYF
TGTGCCAGCAGCCAATTCGCCGGGACAGGCGGTTACGAGCAGTACTTC
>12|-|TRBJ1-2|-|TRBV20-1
CSALDGGGGYTF
TGCAGTGCACTAGACGGTGGAGGTGGCTACACCTTC
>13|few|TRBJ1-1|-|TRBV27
CASSPSGVTEAFF
TGTGCCAGCAGTCCGTCAGGGGTAACTGAAGCTTTCTTT
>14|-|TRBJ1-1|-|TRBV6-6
CASSTDPGDTEAFF
TGTGCCAGCAGTACGGACCCCGGGGACACTGAAGCTTTCTTT
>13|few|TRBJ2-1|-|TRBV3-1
CASSQDLQNEQFF
TGTGCCAGCAGCCAAGATCTCCAGAATGAGCAGTTCTTC
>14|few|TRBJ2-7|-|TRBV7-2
CASNMAPRVLEQYF
TGTGCCAGCAACATGGCCCCCCGGGTCCTCGAGCAGTACTTC
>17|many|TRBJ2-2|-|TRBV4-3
CASSQVLPSQGPGELFF
TGCGCCAGCAGCCAAGTACTCCCTAGCCAGGGGCCCGGGGAGCTGTTTTTT
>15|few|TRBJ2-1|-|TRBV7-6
CASSLALVPYNEQFF
TGTGCCAGCAGCTTAGCGTTGGTTCCCTACAATGAGCAGTTCTTC
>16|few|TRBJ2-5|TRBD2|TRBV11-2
CASSHSSGSIQETQYF
TGTGCCAGCTCCCATAGTAGCGGGAGTATCCAAGAGACCCAGTACTTC
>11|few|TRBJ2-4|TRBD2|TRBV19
CASTSGNIQYF
TGTGCCAGTACTAGCGGGAACATTCAGTACTTC
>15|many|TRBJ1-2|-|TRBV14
CASSQEWGKSYGYTF
TGTGCCAGCAGCCAAGAGTGGGGGAAAAGCTATGGCTACACCTTC
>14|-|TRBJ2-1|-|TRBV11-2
CASSLVRSGDEQFF
TGTGCCAGCAGCTTAGTTCGGAGTGGGGATGAGCAGTTCTTC
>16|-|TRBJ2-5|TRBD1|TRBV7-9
CASSLDKTGVQETQYF
TGTGCCAGCAGCTTAGACAAGACAGGGGTTCAAGAGACCCAGTACTTC
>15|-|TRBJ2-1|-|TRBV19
CASTLHGQGSNEQFF
TGTGCCAGTACCCTCCATGGGCAGGGGTCAAATGAGCAGTTCTTC
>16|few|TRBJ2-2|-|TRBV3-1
CASSQEHEGPTGELFF
TGTGCCAGCAGCCAGGAGCACGAGGGCCCTACCGGGGAGCTGTTTTTT
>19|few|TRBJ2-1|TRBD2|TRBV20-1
CSARVPGLAGPTPYNEQFF
TGCAGTGCTAGAGTCCCGGGACTAGCGGGACCTACCCCCTACAATGAGCAGTTCTTC
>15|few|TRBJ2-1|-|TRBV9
CASSVGGRSYNEQFF
TGTGCCAGCAGCGTAGGGGGGCGGTCCTACAATGAGCAGTTCTTC